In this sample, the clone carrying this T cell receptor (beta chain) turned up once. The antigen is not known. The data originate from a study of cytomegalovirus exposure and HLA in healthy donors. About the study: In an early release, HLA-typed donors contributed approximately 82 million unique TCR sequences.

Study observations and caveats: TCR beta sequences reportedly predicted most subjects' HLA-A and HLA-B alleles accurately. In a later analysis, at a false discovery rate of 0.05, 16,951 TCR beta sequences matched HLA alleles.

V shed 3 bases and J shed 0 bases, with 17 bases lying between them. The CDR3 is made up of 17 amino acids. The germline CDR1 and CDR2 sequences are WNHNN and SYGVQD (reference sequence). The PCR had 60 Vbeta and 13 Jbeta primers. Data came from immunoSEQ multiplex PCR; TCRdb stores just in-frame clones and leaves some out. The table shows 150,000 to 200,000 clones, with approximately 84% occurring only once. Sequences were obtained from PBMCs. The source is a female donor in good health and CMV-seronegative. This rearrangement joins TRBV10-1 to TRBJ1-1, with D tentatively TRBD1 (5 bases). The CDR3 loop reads CASSESGQGGLNTEAFF. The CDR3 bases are TGCGCCAGCAGTGAATCAGGGCAGGGCGGCTTGAACACTGAAGCTTTCTTT.